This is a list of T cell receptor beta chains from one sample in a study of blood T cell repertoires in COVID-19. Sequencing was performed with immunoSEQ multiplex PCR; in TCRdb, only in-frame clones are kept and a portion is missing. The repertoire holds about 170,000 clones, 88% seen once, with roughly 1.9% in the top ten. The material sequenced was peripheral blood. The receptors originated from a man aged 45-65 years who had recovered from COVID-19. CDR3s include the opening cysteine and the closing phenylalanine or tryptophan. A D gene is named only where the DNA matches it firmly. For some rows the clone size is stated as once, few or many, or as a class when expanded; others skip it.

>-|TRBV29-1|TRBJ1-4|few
CSGGGREKLFF
TGCAGCGGCGGTGGAAGGGAAAAACTGTTTTTT
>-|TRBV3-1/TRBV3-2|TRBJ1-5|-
CASSQDDRRNQPQHF
TGTGCCAGCAGCCAAGATGACAGGAGGAATCAGCCCCAGCATTTT
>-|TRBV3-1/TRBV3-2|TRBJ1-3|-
CASSPQGRGNTIYF
TGTGCCAGCAGCCCCCAGGGTCGGGGAAACACCATATATTTT
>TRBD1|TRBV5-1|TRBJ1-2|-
CASRRGQGANYGYTF
TGCGCCAGCAGGCGAGGACAGGGAGCTAACTATGGCTACACCTTC
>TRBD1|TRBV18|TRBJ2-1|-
CASSPTTGQGNEQFF
TGTGCCAGCTCACCTACGACCGGACAGGGGAATGAGCAGTTCTTC
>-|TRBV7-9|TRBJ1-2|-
CASSKQGSRYTF
TGTGCCAGCAGCAAACAGGGATCTCGCTACACCTTC
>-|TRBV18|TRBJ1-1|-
CASSPRVEVNTEAFF
TGTGCCAGCTCACCTCGGGTCGAGGTAAACACTGAAGCTTTCTTT
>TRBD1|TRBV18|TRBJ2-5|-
CASSQGQSQETQYF
TGTGCCAGCTCACAGGGACAGTCCCAAGAGACCCAGTACTTC
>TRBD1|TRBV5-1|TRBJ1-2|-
CASSLEGQRTGGYGYTF
TGCGCCAGCAGCTTGGAGGGGCAACGGACAGGGGGATATGGCTACACCTTC
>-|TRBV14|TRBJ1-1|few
CASSQAGTEAFF
TGTGCCAGCAGCCAAGCAGGAACTGAAGCTTTCTTT
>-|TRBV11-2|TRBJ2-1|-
CASSSNGQSYNEQFF
TGTGCCAGCAGCTCAAATGGCCAGTCCTACAATGAGCAGTTCTTC
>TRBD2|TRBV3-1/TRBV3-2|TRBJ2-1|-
CASSQDPALADYNEQFF
TGTGCCAGCAGCCAAGATCCAGCACTAGCGGATTACAATGAGCAGTTCTTC
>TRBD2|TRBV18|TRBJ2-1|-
CASSQTSGGDEQFF
TGTGCCAGCTCACAGACTAGCGGGGGGGATGAGCAGTTCTTC
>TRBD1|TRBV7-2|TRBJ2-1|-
CASSLGRDRVTHEQFF
TGTGCCAGCAGCTTAGGTCGGGACAGGGTCACCCATGAGCAGTTCTTC
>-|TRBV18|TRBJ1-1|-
CASSTTENTEAFF
TGTGCCAGCTCAACGACAGAGAACACTGAAGCTTTCTTT
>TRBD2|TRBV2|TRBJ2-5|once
CASSGLTGSGGTQYF
TGTGCCAGCAGTGGACTAACGGGGTCGGGGGGGACCCAGTACTTC
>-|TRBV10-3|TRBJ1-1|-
CAISESGPMNTEAFF
TGTGCCATCAGTGAGAGCGGCCCGATGAACACTGAAGCTTTCTTT
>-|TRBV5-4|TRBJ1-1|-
CASSLDSRVEAFF
TGTGCCAGCAGCTTGGATTCGAGGGTTGAAGCTTTCTTT
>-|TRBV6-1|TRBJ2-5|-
CASSEDPGRETQYF
TGTGCCAGCAGTGAAGACCCAGGGCGGGAGACCCAGTACTTC
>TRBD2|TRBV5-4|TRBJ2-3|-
CASSRRDYGKISDTQYF
TGTGCCAGCAGCCGCCGGGACTACGGAAAAATATCAGATACGCAGTATTTT
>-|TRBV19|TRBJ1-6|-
CASSILAGDYNSPLHF
TGTGCCAGTAGTATATTGGCAGGGGACTATAATTCACCCCTCCACTTT
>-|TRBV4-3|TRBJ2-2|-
CASSQDRGFGTGELFF
TGCGCCAGCAGCCAAGACCGGGGGTTCGGCACCGGGGAGCTGTTTTTT
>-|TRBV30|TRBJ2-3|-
CAWRSGDTQYF
TGTGCCTGGAGATCCGGAGATACGCAGTATTTT
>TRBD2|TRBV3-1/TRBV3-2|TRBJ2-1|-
CASSLAGGPYNEQFF
TGTGCCAGCAGCCTAGCGGGAGGGCCGTACAATGAGCAGTTCTTC
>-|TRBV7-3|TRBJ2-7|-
CASSLRHRSSYEQYF
TGTGCCAGCAGCCTCAGACATAGAAGCTCCTACGAGCAGTACTTC
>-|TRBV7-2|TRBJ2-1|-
CASSFGAGFGVGEQFF
TGTGCCAGCAGCTTTGGGGCGGGATTCGGAGTGGGTGAGCAGTTCTTC
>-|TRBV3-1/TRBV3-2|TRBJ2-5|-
CASSHGGTGETQYF
TGTGCCAGCAGCCACGGGGGAACTGGGGAGACCCAGTACTTC
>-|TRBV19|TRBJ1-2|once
CASSPGTNYGYTF
TGTGCCAGTAGTCCCGGGACTAACTATGGCTACACCTTC
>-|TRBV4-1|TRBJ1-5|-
CASSHPHRGGWDQPQHF
TGCGCCAGCAGCCATCCCCACCGGGGGGGCTGGGATCAGCCCCAGCATTTT
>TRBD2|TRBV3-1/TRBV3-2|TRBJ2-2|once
CASSQGLAIGELFF
TGTGCCAGCAGCCAAGGACTAGCGATCGGGGAGCTGTTTTTT
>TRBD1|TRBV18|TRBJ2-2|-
CASSQDRTNTGELFF
TGTGCCAGCTCACAGGACAGGACCAACACCGGGGAGCTGTTTTTT
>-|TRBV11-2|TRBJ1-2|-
CASSSSYRASNYGYTF
TGTGCCAGCAGCTCAAGTTACAGGGCTTCTAACTATGGCTACACCTTC
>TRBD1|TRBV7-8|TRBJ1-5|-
CASSSGTGFNQPQHF
TGTGCCAGCAGCTCAGGGACAGGGTTTAATCAGCCCCAGCATTTT
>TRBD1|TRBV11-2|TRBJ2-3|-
CASSPDRGRTDTQYF
TGTGCCAGCAGCCCAGACAGGGGGCGCACAGATACGCAGTATTTT
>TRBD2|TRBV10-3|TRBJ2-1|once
CAISGSMWNEQFF
TGTGCCATTAGCGGGAGTATGTGGAATGAGCAGTTCTTC
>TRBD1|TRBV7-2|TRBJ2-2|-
CASSQTGGFGTGELFF
TGTGCCAGCAGCCAGACAGGGGGCTTTGGCACCGGGGAGCTGTTTTTT
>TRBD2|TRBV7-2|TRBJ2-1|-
CASSLVGTSGRDEQFF
TGTGCCAGCAGCTTAGTAGGGACTAGCGGGAGGGATGAGCAGTTCTTC